This passage covers 29 T cell receptor beta chains from one sample sequenced in a study of molecular identifiers for immune sequencing clone quantification. TCRdb called the PCR reads again in MiXCR, with one record for every CDR3 protein. The data show around 470,000 distinct CDR3 sequences, 20% to 25% seen once. Specimen: naive CD8+ T cells from blood, with Jurkat cell RNA spiked in. The subset was: FACS-sorted CD8+CD4-CCR7+CD45RA+ naive T cells. The receptors here all came from a human donor in good health. Some libraries in this study had Jurkat cell RNA spiked in.

The chain joins TRBV12-3 or TRBV12-4 to TRBJ2-1; D remains ambiguous. The CDR3 is 12 amino acids. V was cut by 5 bases and J by 4 bases, with 6 bases left in between. CDR3 coding DNA: TGTGCCAGCAGTCGGGTTTACAATGAGCAGTTCTTC. Residues: CASSRVYNEQFF.

The chain recombines TRBV27 with TRBJ2-3; a weak D match, TRBD1 (6 bases). V was clipped by 5 bases and J by 3 bases, with 12 bases between them. The CDR3 totals 14 residues. Germline values: CDR1 MNHEY, CDR2 SMNVEV (reference sequence). The CDR3 sequence is CASSAGTLTDTQYF. The CDR3 DNA reads as TGTGCCAGCAGTGCCGGGACACTGACAGATACGCAGTATTTT.

This clonotype was picked up a small number of times. The V and J genes are TRBV14 and TRBJ1-1; no clear D. CDR1 and CDR2 (germline): SGHDN, FVKESK. V lost 1 base to trimming and J lost 6 bases, with 18 bases between them. The CDR3 covers 16 residues. The CDR3 loop reads CASSQGIRTGYPEAFF. CDR3 nucleotides: TGTGCCAGCAGCCAAGGCATCAGGACCGGATATCCTGAAGCTTTCTTT.

The chain couples TRBV19 to TRBJ2-7; no definite D call. The V gene's germline CDR1 is LNHDA and CDR2 SQIVND (reference sequence). The CDR3 has 14 amino acids. V was shortened by 5 bases and J by 0 bases, with 11 bases between the two germline ends. The CDR3 loop is CASSFRTASYEQYF. CDR3 DNA: TGTGCCAGTAGTTTCAGGACGGCCTCCTACGAGCAGTACTTC.

The chain couples TRBV20-1 to TRBJ2-7, with 13 positions matching TRBD2. This CDR3 is built from 18 residues. Germline CDR1 reads DFQATT; CDR2 reads SNEGSKA (reference sequence). After removal of 3 bases from V and 2 bases from J, the junction contained 13 bases not matched to a gene. Here the CDR3 DNA reads TGCAGTGCTAGTACCGCGGATTCACTAGCGGGAGGGCCCTACGAGCAGTACTTC. Amino acid sequence: CSASTADSLAGGPYEQYF.

At least ten counts were recorded for this clonotype. The chain links TRBV7-2 to TRBJ2-1, with 11 bases aligning to TRBD2. Germline-derived CDR1 and CDR2 are SGHTA and FQGNSA. This CDR3 comprises 15 residues. J was trimmed by 4 bases and V by 3 bases; bases with no gene match: 2. Here the CDR3 reads CASSFTSGGYNEQFF. CDR3 coding DNA: TGTGCCAGCAGCTTTACTAGCGGGGGTTACAATGAGCAGTTCTTC.

This clonotype was found once. The chain couples TRBV7-2 to TRBJ2-1; TRBD2 agrees at 11 bases. CDR3 length: 22 amino acids. The V gene end was trimmed by 5 bases and the J gene end by 1 base; junction bases not matched to a gene: 22. In germline, CDR1 is SGHTA, CDR2 FQGNSA. This CDR3 is CASSPGQVELAGVFTSYNEQFF. The CDR3 DNA reads TGTGCCAGCAGCCCGGGACAGGTGGAACTAGCGGGAGTCTTTACGTCCTACAATGAGCAGTTCTTC.

This clonotype was found many times. This chain joins TRBV9 and TRBJ1-1, with 7 bases matching TRBD1. With V trimmed by 3 bases and J by 11 bases, 19 bases remained unmatched. Germline V lookup: CDR1 SGDLS, CDR2 YYNGEE. The CDR3 covers 16 residues. CDR3 DNA: TGTGCCAGCAGCGCGAGGGACAGCGCTCCACCGGGCGTTGCTTTCTTT. Its protein is CASSARDSAPPGVAFF.

Points on this clonotype: A much bigger clone sits one base away, suggesting this may be a read error. This sequence joins TRBV5-1 and TRBJ1-1; D perhaps matches TRBD1 (5 bases). CDR3 length: 14 amino acids. Germline assignment: CDR1 SGHRS and CDR2 YFSETQ. V lost 6 bases and J 3 bases, leaving 15 bases between the germline ends. The CDR3 sequence: CASTFKEGDTEAFF. The DNA of the CDR3 is TGCGCCAGCACCTTTAAAGAAGGGGACACTGAAGCTTTCTTT.

The V gene is TRBV19, the J gene TRBJ2-5; D uncertain. The germline V gene has CDR1 LNHDA and CDR2 SQIVND (reference sequence). The ends were cut back, 3 bases at V and 4 bases at J, with 12 bases in the middle. The CDR3 spans 14 residues. The CDR3 DNA reads TGTGCCAGTAGTATTGCCTTAAGAGGAGAGACCCAGTACTTC. Protein: CASSIALRGETQYF.

V and J are TRBV29-1 and TRBJ1-1; D may be TRBD1 (5 bases). Trimming removed 6 bases at V and 3 bases at J, with 11 bases between. Per germline, CDR1 SQVTM and CDR2 ANQGSEA. CDR3 size: 12 residues. The DNA of the CDR3 is TGCAGCGTCAAACAGGAGTACACTGAAGCTTTCTTT. As protein: CSVKQEYTEAFF.

V usage is TRBV7-6 and J usage is TRBJ2-3; D perhaps matches TRBD1 (5 bases). This CDR3 is 17 amino acids long. CDR1 is SGHVS, CDR2 FNYEAQ, per germline. The ends were cut back, 3 bases at V and 0 bases at J, with 16 bases in the middle. The CDR3 DNA reads TGTGCCAGCAGCTTTATGACAGCCGAGACTAGCACAGATACGCAGTATTTT. This translates into CASSFMTAETSTDTQYF.

The chain has TRBV11-3 and TRBJ1-1; D ambiguous. Trimming shortened V by 0 bases and J by 1 base, and 9 bases separated the two germline ends. The CDR3 is 15 amino acids. Germline V gene data show CDR1 as SGHNT and CDR2 as YENEEA. CDR3 sequence (DNA): TGTGCCAGCAGCTTAGATCTGGGTACGAACACTGAAGCTTTCTTT. Protein sequence: CASSLDLGTNTEAFF.

This clonotype occurred many times. This sequence joins TRBV19 and TRBJ2-2; the D is unclear. The V end lost 1 base, the J end lost 0 bases, and 3 bases lay between the germline ends. The CDR3 length is 14 residues. From germline, CDR1 is LNHDA and CDR2 SQIVND (reference sequence). The CDR3 region has the DNA TGTGCCAGTAGTATAGCCTCGAACACCGGGGAGCTGTTTTTT. Its protein product is CASSIASNTGELFF.

The J gene is TRBJ1-4, the V gene TRBV11-2, with a weak D call TRBD1 (6 bases). V was clipped by 1 base and J by 0 bases, with 9 bases between them. Germline V gives CDR1 SGHAT, CDR2 FQNNGV. This CDR3 spans 16 amino acids. CDR3 coding DNA: TGTGCCAGCAGCTTAGGATGGACAGCAACTAATGAAAAACTGTTTTTT. Protein product: CASSLGWTATNEKLFF.

Comments on this clonotype: This may come from a read error, since a much larger clone is one base off. The chain is built from TRBV24-1 and TRBJ2-2; TRBD2 is a possible D gene (5 bases). The CDR3 length is 12 residues. CDR1 KGHDR and CDR2 SFDVKD come from the germline V gene. CDR3 residues: CATSDSTGELLF. The CDR3 nucleotides read TGTGCCACCAGTGATTCCACCGGGGAGCTGCTTTTT.

This clonotype has a handful of counts. This chain uses TRBV20-1 with TRBJ2-7; 10 bases are shared with TRBD2. Germline V gene data show CDR1 as DFQATT and CDR2 as SNEGSKA (reference sequence). The CDR3 totals 17 residues. V lost 0 bases, J lost 2 bases, and 10 bases stayed unmatched. This chain's CDR3 is CSARDALAGVNPYEQYF. Written as DNA, the CDR3 is TGCAGTGCTAGAGATGCCCTAGCGGGAGTGAATCCCTACGAGCAGTACTTC.

This clonotype was found once. Mismatch with germline at one junction end may stem from a read error. This chain joins TRBV12-3 or TRBV12-4 and TRBJ2-7; D not resolved. The CDR3 runs 13 residues. This CDR3 is CGSSPPGSYEQYF. For the CDR3, the DNA is TGTGGCAGCAGCCCTCCGGGTTCCTACGAGCAGTACTTC.

The table lists this clonotype with a few counts. This chain joins TRBV6-6 and TRBJ1-6, with D possibly matching TRBD1 (6 bases). This CDR3 has 15 amino acids. V lost 7 bases and J 0 bases, leaving 10 bases between the germline ends. Germline V gene sequence: CDR1 MNHNY, CDR2 SVGAGI (reference sequence). The CDR3 protein is CASNTGFSYNSPLHF. The CDR3 DNA reads as TGTGCCAGCAATACAGGGTTCTCCTATAATTCACCCCTCCACTTT.

V usage is TRBV28 and J usage is TRBJ2-7, with 10 positions matching TRBD1. The V gene's germline CDR1 is MDHEN and CDR2 SYDVKM. Trimming at V came to 6 bases and at J to 2 bases, leaving 7 bases not matched to a gene. The CDR3 is made up of 15 amino acids. This CDR3 reads CASSLRDRGTYEQYF. In nucleotides, the CDR3 is TGTGCCAGCAGCCTCCGGGACAGGGGCACCTACGAGCAGTACTTC.

The sample holds many counts of this clonotype. One end of the junction does not line up with germline, which may come from a read error. V usage is TRBV4-3 and J usage is TRBJ2-2; D remains unclear. CDR1 is LGHNA and CDR2 is YSLEER in the germline V gene. This CDR3 comprises 14 residues. Written as DNA, the CDR3 is TGTGCCAGCAGCCAAGTCGGGAACACCGGGGAGCTGTTTTTT. It is translated as CASSQVGNTGELFF.

The V gene is TRBV27, the J gene TRBJ2-3; perhaps TRBD2 as D (5 bases). Germline CDR1 MNHEY, CDR2 SMNVEV (reference sequence). V lost 2 bases, J lost 2 bases, and 14 bases lay in between. The CDR3 covers 16 residues. For the CDR3, the DNA is TGTGCCAGCAGTTTAATCGGGGTCCTCGACACAGATACGCAGTATTTT. The encoded protein is CASSLIGVLDTDTQYF.

This clonotype has at least ten counts. The J gene is TRBJ1-5, the V gene TRBV7-6; no reliable D call. V dropped 5 bases and J dropped 7 bases, with 18 bases sitting between them. From germline, CDR1 is SGHVS and CDR2 FNYEAQ. The CDR3 has 15 residues. The CDR3 reads CASSLYSGLAQPQHF. The CDR3 DNA follows: TGTGCCAGCAGCCTATACAGCGGTCTTGCACAGCCCCAGCATTTT.

About this clonotype itself: A read error may explain this, as a much larger clone is one base away. The V call is TRBV7-2, the J call TRBJ2-7, with TRBD1 identical over 12 bases. CDR1 and CDR2 (germline): SGHTA, FQGNSA. The CDR3 extends over 15 amino acids. The CDR3 nucleotides are TGTGGCAGCAGCCCACCGGGACAGGGGGCCGTCGAGCAGTACTTC. Protein sequence: CGSSPPGQGAVEQYF.

The table lists this clonotype with many counts. The rearrangement uses TRBV7-6 and TRBJ1-1; TRBD1 might be the D (5 bases). The CDR3 extends over 15 amino acids. The germline CDR1 and CDR2 sequences are SGHVS and FNYEAQ. Deletions cut 0 bases from V and 9 bases from J, with 17 bases between. Here the CDR3 DNA reads TGTGCCAGCAGCTTAGCCCAGGGATGGCAAAATCAAGCTTTCTTT. Its protein product is CASSLAQGWQNQAFF. The full variable domain, rest sourced from reference TRBV7-6 and TRBJ1-1, is GAGVSQSPRYKVTKRGQDVALRCDPISGHVSLYWYRQALGQGPEFLTYFNYEAQQDKSGLPNDRFSAERPEGSISTLTIQRTEQRDSAMYRCASSLAQGWQNQAFFGQGTRLTVV.

On this clonotype itself: At one end the junction does not follow the germline gene, possibly because of a read error. This sequence joins TRBV4-1 and TRBJ2-7; 8 bases line up with TRBD1. The germline V gene has CDR1 MGHRA and CDR2 YSYEKL. CDR3 size: 14 residues. The CDR3 loop is CASSLGQGSYERYF. In DNA form, the CDR3 reads TGCGCCAGCAGCCTAGGACAGGGCTCCTACGAGCGGTACTTC.

This clonotype was observed many times. The chain uses TRBV12-3 or TRBV12-4 and TRBJ1-2; D gene uncertain. The ends were cut back, 3 bases at V and 4 bases at J, with 9 bases in the middle. CDR3 size: 13 residues. The CDR3 reads CASSFSGSYGYTF. In nucleotides, the CDR3 is TGTGCCAGCAGTTTCTCCGGGAGCTATGGCTACACCTTC.

This chain joins TRBV7-9 and TRBJ2-5; 10 positions match TRBD1. The CDR3 runs to 17 residues. J was trimmed by 1 base and V by 8 bases; bases with no gene match: 13. CDR1 SEHNR and CDR2 FQNEAQ come from the germline V gene (reference sequence). Here the CDR3 reads CASGLSGTGAGQETQYF. The CDR3 coding sequence is TGTGCCAGCGGCCTATCGGGGACAGGGGCCGGCCAAGAGACCCAGTACTTC. Using reference TRBV7-9 and TRBJ2-5 for the parts outside the CDR3, the full variable domain is DTGVSQNPRHKITKRGQNVTFRCDPISEHNRLYWYRQTLGQGPEFLTYFQNEAQLEKSRLLSDRFSAERPKGSFSTLEIQRTEQGDSAMYLCASGLSGTGAGQETQYFGPGTRLLVL.

This clonotype came up many times. This chain joins TRBV24-1 and TRBJ2-7; tentative D call: TRBD2 (5 bases). This CDR3 spans 13 amino acids. V lost 5 bases to trimming and J lost 4 bases, with 11 bases between them. CDR1 KGHDR and CDR2 SFDVKD come from the germline V gene. CDR3 coding DNA: TGTGCCACCAGTGCCCAGGACTGGTACGAGCAGTACTTC. This gives the protein CATSAQDWYEQYF.